The next 14 T cell receptor beta chains were all read from a single sample in a study of long-term antiretroviral therapy in people with HIV. immunoSEQ v3.0 was run at survey level. Method: immunoSEQ multiplex PCR; TCRdb's copy keeps in-frame clones and lacks some. The table lists some 33,000 clones, 95% to 98% of them singletons. The sample was unsorted PBMCs, taken 7.6 years after starting antiretroviral therapy. These receptors were taken from a man in his thirties or forties with HIV.

The rearrangement joins TRBV15 to TRBJ1-2; 10 bases are shared with TRBD1. V shed 1 base, J shed 4 bases, and the junction held 6 bases outside the gene matches. The germline CDR1 and CDR2 sequences are LNHNV and YYDKDF (reference sequence). This CDR3 is built from 16 residues. In nucleotides, the CDR3 is TGTGCCACCAGCAGAGCAAACCGGGACAGGGGCTATGGCTACACCTTC. Its translation: CATSRANRDRGYGYTF.

J is TRBJ1-3 and V is TRBV7-2; 7 bases line up with TRBD1. The length of the CDR3 is 16 residues. V shed 1 base, J shed 1 base, and the junction held 4 bases outside the gene matches. CDR1 SGHTA and CDR2 FQGNSA come from the germline V gene. CDR3 nucleotide sequence: TGTGCCAGCAGCTTAGGCCCCAGGGGGTCTGGAAACACCATATATTTT. Translating it yields CASSLGPRGSGNTIYF.

The sample holds one count of this clone. The chain combines TRBV6-1 with TRBJ2-1, with 8 bases aligning to TRBD1. This CDR3 contains 14 residues. Germline V gene data show CDR1 as MNHNS and CDR2 as SASEGT. Trimming cost V 5 bases and J 3 bases; bases outside gene matches: 3. CDR3 loop: CASSTGTGYNEQFF. The DNA for the CDR3 is TGTGCCAGCAGTACCGGGACAGGCTACAATGAGCAGTTCTTC.

The chain carries TRBV5-1 and TRBJ2-7, with D possibly being TRBD1 (5 bases). The V and J ends lost 4 bases and 2 bases respectively, with 16 bases between them. Per germline, CDR1 SGHRS and CDR2 YFSETQ. This CDR3 is 15 amino acids long. CDR3 sequence: CASSHGWGGPYEQYF. The CDR3 DNA sequence: TGCGCCAGCAGCCATGGTTGGGGCGGACCCTACGAGCAGTACTTC.

This sequence joins TRBV29-1 and TRBJ2-7; D gene ambiguous. V was trimmed by 2 bases and J by 2 bases, leaving 10 bases between them. The CDR3 is 13 residues long. Looked up from germline, CDR1 is SQVTM and CDR2 is ANQGSEA. The CDR3 sequence is CSVEKANPYEQYF. CDR3 nucleotide sequence: TGCAGCGTTGAAAAAGCGAACCCCTACGAGCAGTACTTC.

The J gene is TRBJ2-3, the V gene TRBV18; possibly TRBD1 for D (6 bases). The CDR3 consists of 16 residues. Trimming took 2 bases from V and 3 from J, leaving 15 bases between them. Germline values: CDR1 KGHSH, CDR2 LQKENI. The CDR3 sequence: CASSPRSTGKTDTQYF. CDR3 nucleotide sequence: TGTGCCAGCTCACCAAGGTCAACAGGGAAGACAGATACGCAGTATTTT. Full variable domain (remainder filled in from reference TRBV18 and TRBJ2-3): NAGVMQNPRHLVRRRGQEARLRCSPMKGHSHVYWYRQLPEEGLKFMVYLQKENIIDESGMPKERFSAEFPKEGPSILRIQQVVRGDSAAYFCASSPRSTGKTDTQYFGPGTRLTVL.

The rearrangement uses TRBV6-5 and TRBJ2-1; D gene unclear. The germline V and J ends were trimmed by 6 bases and 10 bases, with 13 bases remaining between them. Germline V gene sequence: CDR1 MNHEY, CDR2 SVGAGI. CDR3 length: 12 amino acids. CDR3 nucleotides: TGTGCCAGCAGGGACGGGCCGGGCGAGCAGTTCTTC. Its protein is CASRDGPGEQFF.

The chain is built from TRBV5-6 and TRBJ2-7, with D possibly matching TRBD1 (5 bases). Between the trimmed V and J ends, which lost 0 bases and 7 bases, there was a span of 11 bases. The CDR3 extends over 13 amino acids. The germline CDR1 and CDR2 sequences are SGHDT and YYEEEE. The CDR3 protein is CASSLGGSGEQYF. The CDR3, as DNA: TGTGCCAGCAGCTTGGGTGGGTCAGGGGAGCAGTACTTC.

The chain uses TRBV2 and TRBJ2-7, with 8 bases lining up with TRBD2. V was clipped by 3 bases and J by 5 bases; unmatched bases: 6. The CDR3 runs to 14 residues. Germline CDR1 is SNHLY and CDR2 is FYNNEI. The CDR3 reads CASSDAGGGNEQYF. In DNA, the CDR3 is TGTGCCAGCAGTGACGCGGGAGGAGGTAACGAGCAGTACTTC.

The chain combines TRBV14 with TRBJ2-7; 11 bases are shared with TRBD1. This CDR3 has 18 amino acids. Germline V gene data show CDR1 as SGHDN and CDR2 as FVKESK. Trimming cost V 4 bases and J 6 bases; bases outside gene matches: 17. The CDR3 region has the DNA TGTGCCAGCAGCCGATGGGACAGGGGGGGAACACACTTTGTCGAGCAGTACTTC. Translating gives CASSRWDRGGTHFVEQYF.

J is TRBJ2-2 and V is TRBV5-6, with TRBD1 identical over 9 bases. CDR3 length equals 17 residues. Losses at the gene ends were 0 bases for V and 6 bases for J; bases not matched to a gene: 9. CDR1 is SGHDT, CDR2 YYEEEE, per germline. The CDR3 sequence is CASSLGIGTGSSGELFF. The DNA of the CDR3 is TGTGCCAGCAGCTTGGGAATCGGGACAGGGTCCTCCGGGGAGCTGTTTTTT.

The CDR3 protein is CASSLISSSYNEQFF. CDR3 bases: TGTGCCAGCAGCTTGATCTCCAGCTCCTACAATGAGCAGTTCTTC. This rearrangement joins TRBV5-6 to TRBJ2-1, with D unclear. The V end lost 1 base, the J end lost 0 bases, and 8 bases lay between the germline ends. The V gene's germline CDR1 is SGHDT and CDR2 YYEEEE. The CDR3 has 15 amino acids. Drawing the rest from reference TRBV5-6 and TRBJ2-1, the complete variable domain is DAGVTQSPTHLIKTRGQQVTLRCSPKSGHDTVSWYQQALGQGPQFIFQYYEEEERQRGNFPDRFSGHQFPNYSSELNVNALLLGDSALYLCASSLISSSYNEQFFGPGTRLTVL.

The V gene is TRBV5-6, the J gene TRBJ1-4; 10 bases match TRBD1. CDR1 and CDR2 (germline): SGHDT, YYEEEE. V shed 4 bases, J shed 8 bases, and the junction held 20 bases outside the gene matches. This CDR3 comprises 19 residues. The CDR3: CASSRGYGTGEPMLEKLFF. In DNA form, the CDR3 reads TGTGCCAGCAGCCGAGGATACGGGACAGGGGAACCAATGTTGGAAAAACTGTTTTTT.

This rearrangement joins TRBV11-2 to TRBJ2-7, with D perhaps TRBD1 (5 bases). V lost 4 bases, J lost 2 bases, and 9 bases lay in between. CDR3 length: 13 residues. Germline CDR1 reads SGHAT; CDR2 reads FQNNGV. Here the CDR3 DNA reads TGTGCCAGCAGCTCGGACAAACCCTACGAGCAGTACTTC. This encodes CASSSDKPYEQYF. Together with reference TRBV11-2 and TRBJ2-7, the CDR3 gives the full variable domain: EAGVAQSPRYKIIEKRQSVAFWCNPISGHATLYWYQQILGQGPKLLIQFQNNGVVDDSQLPKDRFSAERLKGVDSTLKIQPAKLEDSAVYLCASSSDKPYEQYFGPGTRLTVT.